This T cell receptor (beta chain) was observed in a study of metastatic and nonmetastatic thyroid tumors. Many counts were recorded for this clone. No patient had received any treatment before thyroid surgery. TCRdb redid the clone calls on the PCR reads using MiXCR. This sample carries 20,000 or so clones, 22% of them seen once, and the ten largest clones take 10% to 15%. The sample taken for sequencing was tumor tissue. The sequence was obtained from a female donor with papillary thyroid cancer or a benign thyroid nodule (not recorded which). Some clones in this sample may be carry-over from other donors' samples.

CDR3 DNA sequence: TGTGCCAGCAGCTTTTACACGAACACTGAAGCTTTCTTT. Its protein product is CASSFYTNTEAFF. The chain is built from TRBV7-9 and TRBJ1-1, with D unclear. The V end was cut by 3 bases, the J end by 1 base, with 6 bases between. The germline gives CDR1 SEHNR, CDR2 FQNEAQ (reference sequence). This CDR3 spans 13 amino acids.